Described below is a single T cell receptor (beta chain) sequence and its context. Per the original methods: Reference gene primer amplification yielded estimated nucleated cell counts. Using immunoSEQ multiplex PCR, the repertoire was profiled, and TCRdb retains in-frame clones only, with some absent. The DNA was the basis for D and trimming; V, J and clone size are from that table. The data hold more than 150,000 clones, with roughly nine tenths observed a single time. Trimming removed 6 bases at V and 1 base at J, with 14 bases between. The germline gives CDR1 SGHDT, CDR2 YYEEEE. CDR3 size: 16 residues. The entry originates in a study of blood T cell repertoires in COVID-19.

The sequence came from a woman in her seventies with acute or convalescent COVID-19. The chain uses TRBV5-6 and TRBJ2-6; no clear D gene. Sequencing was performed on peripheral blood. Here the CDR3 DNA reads TGTGCCAGCACCGACCCAGGTTCGTCTGGGGCCAACGTCCTGACTTTC. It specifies CASTDPGSSGANVLTF. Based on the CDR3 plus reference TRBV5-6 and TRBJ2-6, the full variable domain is DAGVTQSPTHLIKTRGQQVTLRCSPKSGHDTVSWYQQALGQGPQFIFQYYEEEERQRGNFPDRFSGHQFPNYSSELNVNALLLGDSALYLCASTDPGSSGANVLTFGAGSRLTVL.